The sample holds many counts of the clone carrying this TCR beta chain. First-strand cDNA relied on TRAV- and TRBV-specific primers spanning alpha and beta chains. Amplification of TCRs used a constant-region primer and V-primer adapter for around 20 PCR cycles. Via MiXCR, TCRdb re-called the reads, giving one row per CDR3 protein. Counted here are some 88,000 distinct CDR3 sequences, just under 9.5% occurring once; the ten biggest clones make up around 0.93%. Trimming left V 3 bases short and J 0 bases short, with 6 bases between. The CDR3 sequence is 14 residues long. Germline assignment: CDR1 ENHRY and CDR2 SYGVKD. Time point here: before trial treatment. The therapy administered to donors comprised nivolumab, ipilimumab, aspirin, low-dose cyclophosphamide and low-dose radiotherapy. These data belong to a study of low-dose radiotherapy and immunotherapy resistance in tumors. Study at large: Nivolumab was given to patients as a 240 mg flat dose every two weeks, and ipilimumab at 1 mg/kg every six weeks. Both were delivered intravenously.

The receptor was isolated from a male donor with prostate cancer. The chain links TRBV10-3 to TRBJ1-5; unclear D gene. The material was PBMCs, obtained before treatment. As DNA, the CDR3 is TGTGCCATCAGTGATTGGGATAGCAATCAGCCCCAGCATTTT. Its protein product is CAISDWDSNQPQHF.